Shown below are 8 T cell receptor beta chains from a single sample sequenced in a study of glioma-infiltrating T cells after dendritic cell vaccination. Sequencing used immunoSEQ multiplex PCR; TCRdb keeps in-frame clones, though not all of them. The sample gives more than 60,000 clones, 80% to 85% of which show up once; 7% to 10% is in the top ten. The specimen comprised blood, sampled before dendritic cell vaccination. These receptors came from a human donor with glioblastoma.

This chain links TRBV18 with TRBJ1-4; D may be TRBD1 (5 bases). The CDR3 runs 15 residues. Trimming removed 1 base from V and 2 bases from J, with 8 bases in between. The germline V gene encodes CDR1 KGHSH and CDR2 LQKENI. CDR3 bases: TGTGCCAGCTCACCACAAGGGGTCACTAATGAAAAACTGTTTTTT. Translated, it gives CASSPQGVTNEKLFF.

The V gene is TRBV15, the J gene TRBJ2-2, with a possible D match to TRBD2 (6 bases). This CDR3 is built from 19 residues. Trimming took 0 bases from V and 0 from J, leaving 17 bases between them. In germline, CDR1 is LNHNV, CDR2 YYDKDF (reference sequence). As DNA, the CDR3 is TGTGCCACCAGCAGAGACTCCCCCCTGGGGGGTTCGAACACCGGGGAGCTGTTTTTT. Its translation: CATSRDSPLGGSNTGELFF.

The J gene is TRBJ2-1, the V gene TRBV2; 9 bases line up with TRBD1. CDR3 length: 15 amino acids. With 7 bases clipped from V and 4 bases from J, the junction kept 8 bases outside the gene matches. CDR1 SNHLY and CDR2 FYNNEI come from the germline V gene. CDR3 protein: CASKGQGVAYNEQFF. The CDR3 coding sequence is TGTGCCAGCAAGGGACAGGGAGTAGCATACAATGAGCAGTTCTTC.

This clone was recorded only once. The CDR3, as DNA: TGTGCCAGCTCACCCCCCCAACTTGTTGGTCTTGAGCAGTTCTTC. Translating gives CASSPPQLVGLEQFF. The gene calls are TRBV18 and TRBJ2-1; D uncertain. Trimming took 3 bases from V and 9 from J, leaving 18 bases between them. The CDR3 covers 15 residues. The germline CDR1 and CDR2 sequences are KGHSH and LQKENI.

The J gene is TRBJ2-5, the V gene TRBV6-1; D is possibly TRBD1 (5 bases). The CDR3 length is 13 residues. Trimming stripped 6 bases from V and 1 base from J, with 9 bases between. Germline V gives CDR1 MNHNS, CDR2 SASEGT. CDR3 amino acids: CASSPTVQETQYF. The CDR3 DNA reads TGTGCCAGCAGCCCGACAGTCCAAGAGACCCAGTACTTC.

Turning to this clone: Other DNA sequences within the sample encode an identical CDR3. The chain couples TRBV2 to TRBJ2-3; 9 bases align to TRBD2. The trim removed 7 bases at V and 3 bases at J, leaving 8 bases unmatched. Germline assignment: CDR1 SNHLY and CDR2 FYNNEI. The CDR3 consists of 15 residues. The CDR3 spells CASTWGGGATDTQYF. CDR3 DNA: TGTGCCAGCACCTGGGGCGGGGGGGCGACAGATACGCAGTATTTT. Together with reference TRBV2 and TRBJ2-3, the CDR3 gives the full variable domain: EPEVTQTPSHQVTQMGQEVILRCVPISNHLYFYWYRQILGQKVEFLVSFYNNEISEKSEIFDDQFSVERPDGSNFTLKIRSTKLEDSAMYFCASTWGGGATDTQYFGPGTRLTVL.

The chain employs TRBV29-1 and TRBJ1-2; tentatively, D is TRBD1 (6 bases). The V gene lost 6 bases and the J gene lost 8 bases, with 13 bases spanning the gap. This CDR3 spans 11 amino acids. Per germline, CDR1 SQVTM and CDR2 ANQGSEA. This CDR3 reads CSVLDSHGYTF. In DNA, the CDR3 is TGCAGCGTCCTGGACAGTCACGGCTACACCTTC.

This chain joins TRBV19 and TRBJ1-5, with TRBD1 as a possible D gene (6 bases). Germline V gene lookup returns CDR1 LNHDA and CDR2 SQIVND (reference sequence). V dropped 5 bases and J dropped 0 bases, with 14 bases sitting between them. The CDR3 length is 16 residues. CDR3 amino acids: CASSVDRTPSNQPQHF. CDR3 sequence (DNA): TGTGCCAGTAGTGTCGACAGGACCCCTAGCAATCAGCCCCAGCATTTT.